These 5 T cell receptor beta chains share one sample of origin, sequenced in a study of blood T cell repertoires in COVID-19. Assay used: immunoSEQ multiplex PCR; TCRdb lists only in-frame clones, some missing. The repertoire includes roughly 69,000 clones, 86% of them detected once, and less than 5.5% sits in the top ten. Sample: peripheral blood. The receptors here all came from a man aged 50 to 59 with active COVID-19.

The V call is TRBV6-6, the J call TRBJ2-4; 8 bases are shared with TRBD1. Germline CDR1 reads MNHNY; CDR2 reads SVGAGI (reference sequence). Trimming took 6 bases from V and 7 from J; bases not matched to a gene: 8. This CDR3 contains 14 residues. The CDR3 loop reads CASRGWTGRNIQYF. CDR3 bases: TGTGCCAGCAGGGGCTGGACAGGGAGGAACATTCAGTACTTC.

This clone was detected once. This chain connects TRBV9 to TRBJ1-2; possible D gene TRBD1, 5 bases. The germline V and J ends were trimmed by 3 bases and 4 bases, with 13 bases remaining between them. Germline assignment: CDR1 SGDLS and CDR2 YYNGEE. There are 14 residues in the CDR3. The CDR3 protein is CASSGTTGSYGYTF. The CDR3 nucleotides are TGTGCCAGCAGCGGGACTACAGGATCCTATGGCTACACCTTC.

J is TRBJ1-2 and V is TRBV19; D is uncertain. V lost 5 bases to trimming and J lost 8 bases, with 12 bases between them. From germline, CDR1 is LNHDA and CDR2 SQIVND (reference sequence). The CDR3 loop spans 12 amino acids. Written as DNA, the CDR3 is TGTGCCAGTAGTCCTCAAGCCGCGGGCTACACCTTC. It encodes CASSPQAAGYTF.

The chain has TRBV5-1 and TRBJ2-7, with TRBD2 matching 10 bases. Germline CDR1 reads SGHRS; CDR2 reads YFSETQ. This CDR3 is 16 amino acids long. The ends lost 2 bases at V and 3 bases at J; junction bases unmatched: 8. This CDR3 is CASSFLAGENNYEQYF. The CDR3 coding sequence is TGCGCCAGCAGCTTCCTAGCGGGAGAAAACAACTACGAGCAGTACTTC.

The V gene is TRBV6-5, the J gene TRBJ2-1; TRBD2 matches at 7 bases. The V gene end was trimmed by 6 bases and the J gene end by 0 bases; junction bases not matched to a gene: 5. CDR1 is MNHEY, CDR2 SVGAGI, per germline. CDR3 length equals 15 residues. The DNA of the CDR3 is TGTGCCAGCAGCAAGCGGGACCCCTCCTACAATGAGCAGTTCTTC. This encodes CASSKRDPSYNEQFF.